The T cell receptor (beta chain) under discussion was sequenced for a study of early T cells in non-severe SARS-CoV-2 infection (dated by TCRdb to 2020 to 2022). Context from the whole study: Because TCR sequencing was done on bulk RNA from unsorted whole blood, the alpha and beta chains could not be paired.

Set within a cohort of healthcare workers in London, UK, this nested case-control study involved weekly PCR testing of nasopharyngeal swabs along with blood sampling. Healthcare workers were recruited between 23 and 31 March 2020, during the week of the UK lockdown, and were followed weekly for up to about 15 weeks. This clonotype was picked up many times. Its antigen has not been determined. The input lacks base qualities; no much larger clone sits a single base away. Library construction relied on 5' RACE. Reads for this sample came from a NextSeq 500. In the TCR library protocol, unique molecular identifiers were attached to individual cDNA molecules to correct for PCR bias and sequencing error. Sequencing covered both TCR alpha and beta chains, and within each sample the abundances of alpha and beta sequences were tightly co-correlated. From the authors' description of their analysis: Decombinator V4 was used to annotate the V gene, J gene and CDR3 of the TCR sequences. TCRs were defined as expanded if a significant change between any two time points was detected under a Poisson model with p below 0.0001. TCR abundances were normalised to the total number of TCRs sequenced in each sample and reported as counts per million. MAIT TCRs were defined by TRAV1-2 paired with TRAJ12, TRAJ20 or TRAJ33, and iNKT TCRs by TRAV10 paired with TRAJ18. A search of VDJdb, accessed on 1 November 2021, was run for TCRs annotated to CMV, EBV and SARS-CoV-2, with TCRs annotated for multiple antigens excluded. The public reads were quality trimmed at Q25 with fastp and then assembled into clones with MiXCR by TCRdb, keeping productive beta chains. A single entry per CDR3 protein holds the most common genes and DNA from its merged rows. TCRdb, not the authors, supplied the V and J calls. Counted in this sample were 60,000 to 75,000 distinct CDR3 sequences; approximately 12% of them appeared once. In total, the top ten clones hold 4.5% of the sample.

Broad study findings and their caveats: Matching against VDJdb was skewed toward anti-spike CD8 responses, likely underestimated virus-specific expansions, and missed private and CD4 specificities.

V is shortened by 5 bases, J by 2 bases, and the region joining them spans 3 bases. From the germline V gene, CDR1 is MNHEY and CDR2 is SVGEGT. The CDR3, from cysteine to phenylalanine, totals 12 residues. Of all the DNA, just the CDR3 is kept, 36 bases in frame from base 1. The source material was whole blood. The receptor comes from an adult who was a healthcare worker with PCR-confirmed SARS-CoV-2 infection or an uninfected control (not recorded which). The rearrangement combines TRBV6-2 or TRBV6-3 with TRBJ2-2, with the D gene not clear enough to name. Here is the DNA: TGTGCCAGCAGTGCTAACACCGGGGAGCTGTTTTTT. Translation gives CASSANTGELFF.